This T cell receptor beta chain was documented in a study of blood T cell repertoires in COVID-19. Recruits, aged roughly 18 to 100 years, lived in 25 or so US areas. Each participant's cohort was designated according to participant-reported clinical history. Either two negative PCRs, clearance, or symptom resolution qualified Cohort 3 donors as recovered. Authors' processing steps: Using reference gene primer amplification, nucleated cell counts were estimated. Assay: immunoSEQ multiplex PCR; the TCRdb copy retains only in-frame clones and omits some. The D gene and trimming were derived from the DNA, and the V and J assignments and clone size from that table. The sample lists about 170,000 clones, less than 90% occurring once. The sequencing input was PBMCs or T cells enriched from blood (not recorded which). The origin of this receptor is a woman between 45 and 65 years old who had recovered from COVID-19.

The CDR3 spells CASSHSSGRVYNEQFF. CDR3 DNA: TGTGCCAGCAGTCATTCTAGCGGGAGGGTTTACAATGAGCAGTTCTTC. V and J are TRBV6-2 or TRBV6-3 and TRBJ2-1, with 12 bases matching TRBD2. This CDR3 region has 16 residues. V was clipped by 5 bases and J by 4 bases; unmatched bases: 6. Germline V lookup: CDR1 MNHEY, CDR2 SVGEGT.